These 22 T cell receptor beta chains were sequenced from one sample in a study of blood T cells in healthy people across ages. The second PCR ran about 6 to 11 cycles with a sample-barcoded 5' primer and J-beta primers. MiXCR was run by TCRdb on the 5' RACE reads, yielding one entry per CDR3 protein. This table has some 930,000 distinct CDR3 sequences, just under 30% appearing once. These data also formed part of another study, on T cells of mothers and their children.

The sequencing sample was made of blood. These receptors originate from a woman in her thirties or forties in good health.

This clonotype has a handful of counts. The CDR3 sequence: CASSPPTPTDTQYF. CDR3 sequence (DNA): TGTGCCAGCAGCCCCCCGACACCCACAGATACGCAGTATTTT. The J gene is TRBJ2-3, the V gene TRBV7-3, with D hard to call. The CDR3 length is 14 residues. Germline V lookup: CDR1 SGHTA, CDR2 FQGTGA. V lost 5 bases and J 2 bases, leaving 11 bases between the germline ends.

This clonotype was counted at least ten times. The rearrangement links TRBV18 to TRBJ2-7; no clear D gene. Trimming took 0 bases from V and 9 from J, leaving 12 bases between them. Looked up from germline, CDR1 is KGHSH and CDR2 is LQKENI. This CDR3 has 13 residues. The CDR3 loop reads CASSPPGSFGQYF. The CDR3 bases are TGTGCCAGCTCACCACCGGGCAGCTTCGGGCAGTACTTC.

This clonotype was observed a handful of times. The chain carries TRBV30 and TRBJ2-7; 7 bases align to TRBD2. Germline loops: CDR1 GTSNPN, CDR2 SVGIG (reference sequence). This CDR3 has 13 residues. J gave up 2 bases and V 1 base, and 2 bases lay outside the gene matches. Written as DNA, the CDR3 is TGTGCCTGGAGTGGCGGGGGAGCCTACGAGCAGTACTTC. Protein product: CAWSGGGAYEQYF.

This clonotype was counted a single time. The junction departs from the called germline gene at one end, perhaps through a read error. The gene calls are TRBV20-1 and TRBJ2-6, with a weak D call TRBD2 (6 bases). CDR1 and CDR2 from the germline V gene are DFQATT and SNEGSKA (reference sequence). The CDR3 runs 14 residues. The CDR3 region has the DNA TGTAGTGCTAGAGTGGGGACTGGGGCCAGCGTCCTGACTTTC. Its translation: CSARVGTGASVLTF.

This clonotype occurred many times. The chain is built from TRBV20-1 and TRBJ1-4, with D perhaps TRBD1 (5 bases). Germline assignment: CDR1 DFQATT and CDR2 SNEGSKA (reference sequence). This CDR3 is built from 13 residues. Trimming took 5 bases from V and 3 from J, leaving 10 bases between them. CDR3 loop: CSAGGRANEKLFF. In DNA, the CDR3 is TGCAGTGCTGGGGGTCGCGCTAATGAAAAACTGTTTTTT.

This chain uses TRBV2 with TRBJ2-5; the D gene is possibly TRBD1 (6 bases). Trimming took off 4 bases at V and 5 bases at J, with 14 bases between the two ends. There are 14 residues in the CDR3. The germline gives CDR1 SNHLY, CDR2 FYNNEI. The CDR3 coding sequence is TGTGCCAGCAGTGTGCAGGGGATGGGGGAGACCCAGTACTTC. It yields the protein CASSVQGMGETQYF.

Regarding this clonotype: A read error may be the cause here, since a much bigger clone is one base away. V usage is TRBV24-1 and J usage is TRBJ2-1; tentative D call: TRBD1 (5 bases). The DNA end favors TRBJ2-7, so the J call may be wrong. The CDR3 covers 15 residues. In germline, CDR1 is KGHDR, CDR2 SFDVKD. Here the CDR3 reads CATSDPSGSYNEQYF. CDR3 DNA: TGTGCCACCAGTGATCCCTCAGGGTCCTACAATGAGCAGTACTTC.

This chain links TRBV7-9 with TRBJ2-7; 9 bases line up with TRBD1. V lost 4 bases and J lost 2; bases outside the gene matches: 6. The CDR3 runs 15 residues. In germline, CDR1 is SEHNR, CDR2 FQNEAQ (reference sequence). CDR3 DNA sequence: TGTGCCAGCAGCTCCCGGGACAGGGTGCCCTACGAGCAGTACTTC. Its protein product is CASSSRDRVPYEQYF.

CDR3 region: CASSLEQGDYEQYF. The DNA for the CDR3 is TGTGCCAGCTCATTGGAACAGGGGGATTACGAGCAGTACTTC. The chain employs TRBV18 and TRBJ2-7; TRBD1 aligns across 8 bases. This CDR3 has 14 amino acids. V dropped 5 bases and J dropped 4; count of bases not matched to a gene: 7. The germline CDR1 and CDR2 sequences are KGHSH and LQKENI. The full variable domain, in which reference TRBV18 and TRBJ2-7 provide the parts outside the CDR3, is NAGVMQNPRHLVRRRGQEARLRCSPMKGHSHVYWYRQLPEEGLKFMVYLQKENIIDESGMPKERFSAEFPKEGPSILRIQQVVRGDSAAYFCASSLEQGDYEQYFGPGTRLTVT.

This clonotype was seen ten or more times. The chain combines TRBV6-5 with TRBJ2-7, with D possibly matching TRBD1 (5 bases). Looked up from germline, CDR1 is MNHEY and CDR2 is SVGAGI. The CDR3 runs 17 residues. The germline V and J ends were trimmed by 2 bases and 0 bases, with 17 bases remaining between them. CDR3 coding DNA: TGTGCCAGCAGTTACCTGCAAGCTACAGGTAGCTCCTACGAGCAGTACTTC. Amino acids: CASSYLQATGSSYEQYF.

The chain couples TRBV7-2 to TRBJ1-2, with D maybe TRBD1 (5 bases). Germline V lookup: CDR1 SGHTA, CDR2 FQGNSA. The CDR3 length is 12 residues. Trimming took off 5 bases at V and 8 bases at J, with 12 bases between the two ends. The CDR3 DNA sequence: TGTGCCAGCAGCGTCAGGGAGCCAGGCTACACCTTC. Protein product: CASSVREPGYTF.

This clonotype occurred a few times. The V and J genes are TRBV9 and TRBJ2-3; no reliable D call. V lost 0 bases, J lost 0 bases, and 11 bases lay in between. CDR3 size: 16 residues. CDR1 and CDR2 from the germline V gene are SGDLS and YYNGEE. The CDR3: CASSVEVGISTDTQYF. The CDR3 DNA is TGTGCCAGCAGCGTAGAAGTGGGGATAAGCACAGATACGCAGTATTTT.

There are many counts of this clonotype. The genes are TRBV6-1 and TRBJ2-3, with 9 bases lining up with TRBD1. CDR3 length equals 15 residues. J lost 0 bases, V lost 7 bases, and 5 bases had no gene match. CDR1 is MNHNS, CDR2 SASEGT, per germline. CDR3 loop: CASTRDRVSTDTQYF. CDR3 nucleotides: TGTGCCAGCACCAGGGACAGGGTTAGCACAGATACGCAGTATTTT.

This clonotype was found a few times. The chain couples TRBV12-3 or TRBV12-4 to TRBJ1-1, with a possible D match to TRBD1 (6 bases). The germline V and J ends were trimmed by 8 bases and 4 bases, with 17 bases remaining between them. The CDR3 has 14 amino acids. In DNA form, the CDR3 reads TGTGCCAGCGCCGGACAAGGGGGTATCACTGAAGCTTTCTTT. This sequence encodes CASAGQGGITEAFF.

Turning to this clonotype: A much more abundant neighbour one base away suggests this may be a read error. V gene TRBV6-5 combines with J gene TRBJ2-5; 10 bases are a match to TRBD2. The CDR3 is 18 residues long. Looked up from germline, CDR1 is MNHEY and CDR2 is SVGAGI. The CDR3 protein is CASSYSRPTSGLQGTQYF. CDR3 DNA sequence: TGTGCCAGCAGTTACTCGAGGCCGACTAGCGGGTTACAAGGGACCCAGTACTTC.

The sample holds many counts of this clonotype. This sequence joins TRBV19 and TRBJ2-7; TRBD1 might be the D (6 bases). CDR1 is LNHDA and CDR2 is SQIVND in the germline V gene (reference sequence). This CDR3 region has 14 residues. The V and J ends lost 4 bases and 0 bases respectively, with 10 bases between them. CDR3 nucleotide sequence: TGTGCCAGTAGTAGTGGGACACTCTCCTACGAGCAGTACTTC. Its translation: CASSSGTLSYEQYF.

V is TRBV29-1 and J is TRBJ1-1; weak D call: TRBD1 (5 bases). V was trimmed by 3 bases and J by 6 bases, leaving 11 bases between them. The CDR3 consists of 12 residues. Per the germline V gene, CDR1 is SQVTM and CDR2 is ANQGSEA. The CDR3 DNA follows: TGCAGCGTTGAGATATCGGGGGCTGAAGCTTTCTTT. Protein product: CSVEISGAEAFF.

This clonotype was counted only a few times. The chain carries TRBV5-1 and TRBJ2-5; 7 bases align to TRBD2. CDR1 and CDR2 from the germline V gene are SGHRS and YFSETQ. The CDR3 consists of 14 residues. V lost 3 bases to trimming and J lost 2 bases; unmatched junction nucleotides: 4. The CDR3, as DNA: TGCGCCAGCAGCTCCGCGGGGGTTCAAGAGACCCAGTACTTC. Its translation: CASSSAGVQETQYF.

The J gene is TRBJ2-7, the V gene TRBV2; perhaps D is TRBD1 or TRBD2 (5 bases each). The CDR3 has 16 residues. The V gene's germline CDR1 is SNHLY and CDR2 FYNNEI. V was pared by 7 bases and J by 1 base, with 20 bases between. The CDR3 loop reads CASKGARDRYSYEQYF. The CDR3 bases are TGTGCCAGCAAAGGAGCCCGGGACCGATATTCCTACGAGCAGTACTTC.

The chain employs TRBV4-3 and TRBJ1-1, with D unresolved. Trimming stripped 0 bases from V and 0 bases from J, with 8 bases between. Germline V lookup: CDR1 LGHNA, CDR2 YSLEER. The CDR3 contains 15 residues. CDR3 loop: CASSQEPIMNTEAFF. CDR3 DNA sequence: TGCGCCAGCAGCCAAGAGCCAATCATGAACACTGAAGCTTTCTTT.

With respect to this clonotype: A read error may produce the germline difference seen at one junction end. The CDR3 region has the DNA TGTGCCGGCAGCCCTAGCGCGGGTAACTCCTACGAGCAGTACTTC. Residues: CAGSPSAGNSYEQYF. The V and J genes are TRBV7-2 and TRBJ2-7, with D perhaps matching TRBD2 (6 bases). Germline V gives CDR1 SGHTA, CDR2 FQGNSA. The CDR3 is made up of 15 amino acids.

This clonotype was detected ten times or more. The chain recombines TRBV29-1 with TRBJ2-1; D is unclear. Trimming stripped 7 bases from V and 4 bases from J, with 14 bases between. CDR1 SQVTM and CDR2 ANQGSEA come from the germline V gene. The CDR3 totals 13 residues. CDR3: CSGTGPEYNEQFF. CDR3 nucleotides: TGCAGCGGGACCGGGCCTGAATACAATGAGCAGTTCTTC.